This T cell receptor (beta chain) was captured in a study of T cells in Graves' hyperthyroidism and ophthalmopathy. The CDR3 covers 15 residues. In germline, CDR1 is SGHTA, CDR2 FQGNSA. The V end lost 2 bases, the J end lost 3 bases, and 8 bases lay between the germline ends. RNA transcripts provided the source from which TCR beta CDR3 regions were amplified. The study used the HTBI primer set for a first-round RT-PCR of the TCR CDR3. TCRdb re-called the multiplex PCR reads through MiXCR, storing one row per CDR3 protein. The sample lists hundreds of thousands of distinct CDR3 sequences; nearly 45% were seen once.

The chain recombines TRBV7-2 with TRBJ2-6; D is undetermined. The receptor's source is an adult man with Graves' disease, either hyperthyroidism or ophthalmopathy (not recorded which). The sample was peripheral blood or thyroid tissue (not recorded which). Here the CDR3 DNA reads TGTGCCAGCAGCTTAATAGGGTTTGGGGCCAACGTCCTGACTTTC. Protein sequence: CASSLIGFGANVLTF.